The 10 T cell receptor beta chains listed next were all sequenced from one sample in a study of T cells in Graves' hyperthyroidism and ophthalmopathy. Using RNA transcripts as the source, TCR beta CDR3 regions were amplified. TCR CDR3 regions were first amplified by RT-PCR with HTBI primers. TCRdb called the multiplex PCR reads again in MiXCR, with one record for every CDR3 protein. The data show 450,000 to 550,000 distinct CDR3 sequences, approximately 25% seen once. The material sequenced was blood. Source of these receptors: a woman aged 30 to 39 with Graves' ophthalmopathy.

As regards this clonotype: Its ends do not fully match the called genes, so a read error is possible. The gene calls are TRBV6-2 or TRBV6-3 and TRBJ2-7, with D maybe TRBD2 (5 bases). CDR1 and CDR2 from the germline V gene are MNHEY and SVGEGT. CDR3 size: 15 residues. The CDR3 DNA sequence: TGTGCCAGCAGTGACCCCTTCAGCGGAGCTTACGAGCGGTACTTC. Translated, it gives CASSDPFSGAYERYF.

The chain carries TRBV29-1 and TRBJ1-5; unclear D gene. V lost 4 bases and J 7 bases, leaving 17 bases between the germline ends. Germline V lookup: CDR1 SQVTM, CDR2 ANQGSEA. This CDR3 comprises 14 residues. The CDR3 bases are TGCAGCGTTGGAGGGCCCGATGGAAGGCAGCCCCAGCATTTT. Amino acids: CSVGGPDGRQPQHF.

This clonotype was seen at least ten times. The chain couples TRBV6-5 to TRBJ1-2, with D tentatively TRBD1 (5 bases). This CDR3 has 13 residues. Per the germline V gene, CDR1 is MNHEY and CDR2 is SVGAGI. Trimming cost V 8 bases and J 7 bases, with 17 bases left between them. The CDR3: CASSQGRISGYTF. Written as DNA, the CDR3 is TGTGCCAGCTCTCAGGGTAGGATTTCTGGCTACACCTTC.

About this clonotype itself: Its ends do not fully match the called genes, so a read error is possible. This chain connects TRBV27 to TRBJ1-1; D might be TRBD1 (6 bases). This CDR3 comprises 19 residues. The germline CDR1 and CDR2 sequences are MNHEY and SMNVEV (reference sequence). CDR3 amino acids: CASSLWVGGGFGLNTEAFF. The DNA of the CDR3 is TGTGCTAGCAGTTTATGGGTGGGAGGGGGGTTCGGGCTGAACACTGAAGCTTTCTTT.

The rearrangement links TRBV7-9 to TRBJ1-2; no clear D. Deletions cut 3 bases from V and 4 bases from J, with 9 bases between. The germline gives CDR1 SEHNR, CDR2 FQNEAQ (reference sequence). This CDR3 has 13 residues. The CDR3 region is CASSFETSYGYTF. The CDR3, as DNA: TGTGCCAGCAGCTTTGAGACAAGCTATGGCTACACCTTC.

This clonotype was seen repeatedly, ten times or more. The chain links TRBV9 to TRBJ2-2; no clear D gene. The germline CDR1 and CDR2 sequences are SGDLS and YYNGEE. This CDR3 comprises 15 residues. Trimming stripped 0 bases from V and 3 bases from J, with 9 bases between. This CDR3 reads CASSVGHSDTGELFF. Written as DNA, the CDR3 is TGTGCCAGCAGCGTAGGCCACTCTGACACCGGGGAGCTGTTTTTT.

This clonotype has a count of ten or more. The V gene is TRBV6-2 or TRBV6-3, the J gene TRBJ2-7; D uncertain. The CDR3 runs to 11 residues. Germline V lookup: CDR1 MNHEY, CDR2 SVGEGT. V shed 8 bases and J shed 1 base, with 6 bases lying between them. The CDR3 loop reads CASGRSYEQYF. The CDR3 region has the DNA TGTGCCAGCGGCAGGTCCTACGAGCAGTACTTC.

In its sample, this clonotype was seen many times. The chain links TRBV11-2 to TRBJ1-2; the D is unclear. The germline V gene encodes CDR1 SGHAT and CDR2 FQNNGV. This CDR3 spans 17 amino acids. V lost 2 bases, J lost 0 bases, and 16 bases lay in between. The CDR3 coding sequence is TGTGCCAGCAGCTTAAATAGTTCGCCAGGCCCTAACTATGGCTACACCTTC. Amino acid sequence: CASSLNSSPGPNYGYTF.

The chain employs TRBV28 and TRBJ2-5; 10 bases fit TRBD2. CDR1 is MDHEN and CDR2 is SYDVKM in the germline V gene. This CDR3 is built from 17 residues. The V segment lost 5 bases and the J segment 4 bases; nucleotides outside the gene matches: 13. The CDR3 region is CASSHHTSGGGVETQYF. Here the CDR3 DNA reads TGTGCCAGCAGTCACCACACAAGCGGGGGGGGTGTAGAGACCCAGTACTTC.

This clonotype was recorded at least ten times. The chain combines TRBV28 with TRBJ1-3; TRBD1 matches 9 bases. Germline loops: CDR1 MDHEN, CDR2 SYDVKM. This CDR3 has 15 residues. Trimming at V came to 5 bases and at J to 3 bases, leaving 5 bases not matched to a gene. This CDR3 reads CASSTGGSDGNTIYF. In DNA, the CDR3 is TGTGCCAGCAGTACAGGGGGCTCGGATGGAAACACCATATATTTT. Supplemented by reference TRBV28 and TRBJ1-3, the full variable domain reads DVKVTQSSRYLVKRTGEKVFLECVQDMDHENMFWYRQDPGLGLRLIYFSYDVKMKEKGDIPEGYSVSREKKERFSLILESASTNQTSMYLCASSTGGSDGNTIYFGEGSWLTVV.